The 14 T cell receptor beta chains reported below all come from one sample, sequenced in a study of neurological immune-mediated disorders. TCRdb fed the 5' RACE reads into MiXCR, producing one record per CDR3 protein. The sample comprises 55,000 to 65,000 distinct CDR3 sequences, about 3.5% of which are singletons, and roughly 2% rests with the top ten. Sequencing used PBMCs. These receptors all stem from a woman in her fifties or sixties with multiple sclerosis.

This clonotype has only a few counts. The rearrangement joins TRBV7-6 to TRBJ2-5; TRBD2 agrees at 9 bases. CDR3 length: 14 amino acids. CDR1 is SGHVS, CDR2 FNYEAQ, per germline. The J segment lost 4 bases and the V segment lost 3 bases, leaving 3 bases of the junction unmatched. CDR3 nucleotides: TGTGCCAGCAGCTTTCAACTAGCGGGAGAGACCCAGTACTTC. Translated: CASSFQLAGETQYF. Combining the CDR3 with reference TRBV7-6 and TRBJ2-5 gives the whole variable domain GAGVSQSPRYKVTKRGQDVALRCDPISGHVSLYWYRQALGQGPEFLTYFNYEAQQDKSGLPNDRFSAERPEGSISTLTIQRTEQRDSAMYRCASSFQLAGETQYFGPGTRLLVL.

Concerning this clonotype itself: The junction shows a germline mismatch at one end, possibly a read error. J is TRBJ1-6 and V is TRBV20-1; no definite D call. Germline lookup yields CDR1 DFQATT and CDR2 SNEGSKA (reference sequence). This CDR3 has 13 residues. The CDR3 sequence is CSAGEGKESPLNF. In DNA form, the CDR3 reads TGCAGTGCCGGGGAGGGAAAGGAATCACCCCTCAACTTT.

This clonotype came up many times. This chain joins TRBV7-2 and TRBJ2-1, with a possible D match to TRBD2 (5 bases). Germline CDR1 reads SGHTA; CDR2 reads FQGNSA. V lost 4 bases, J lost 7 bases, and 11 bases lay in between. This CDR3 has 13 residues. The CDR3: CASSSQSGNEQFF. The DNA of the CDR3 is TGTGCCAGCAGCTCCCAGTCGGGAAATGAGCAGTTCTTC. The full variable domain, completed using reference TRBV7-2 and TRBJ2-1, is GAGVSQSPSNKVTEKGKDVELRCDPISGHTALYWYRQSLGQGLEFLIYFQGNSAPDKSGLPSDRFSAERTGGSVSTLTIQRTQQEDSAVYLCASSSQSGNEQFFGPGTRLTVL.

Many counts were recorded for this clonotype. The chain uses TRBV20-1 and TRBJ1-1; D remains ambiguous. V lost 3 bases and J lost 1, with 15 bases in between. The CDR3 extends over 15 amino acids. Germline CDR1 reads DFQATT; CDR2 reads SNEGSKA (reference sequence). CDR3: CSARDSRRANTEAFF. The CDR3 region has the DNA TGCAGTGCTAGGGATTCAAGGAGGGCGAACACTGAAGCTTTCTTT.

This clonotype was counted a few times. V is TRBV7-2 and J is TRBJ2-7; D tentatively reads TRBD1 or TRBD2 (10 bases each). This CDR3 is built from 18 residues. The germline V gene encodes CDR1 SGHTA and CDR2 FQGNSA. Trimming cost V 2 bases and J 2 bases, with 22 bases left between them. CDR3 residues: CASSLRVAGGQGAYEQYF. The CDR3 DNA reads TGTGCCAGCAGCTTAAGAGTAGCGGGAGGACAGGGGGCCTACGAGCAGTACTTC.

This clonotype was detected ten times or more. Since a much larger clone is just one base distant, this may be a read error. This chain uses TRBV7-9 with TRBJ2-1; possibly TRBD2 for D (6 bases). V lost 3 bases to trimming and J lost 9 bases, with 12 bases between them. Germline CDR1 SEHNR, CDR2 FQNEAQ (reference sequence). The CDR3 length is 13 residues. CDR3 residues: CASSLQTEGEQFF. The CDR3 region has the DNA TGTGCCAGCAGCTTGCAGACGGAGGGTGAGCAGTTCTTC.

The chain employs TRBV15 and TRBJ2-1; 7 positions agree with TRBD1. From germline, CDR1 is LNHNV and CDR2 YYDKDF (reference sequence). The ends lost 1 base at V and 1 base at J; junction bases unmatched: 10. The length of the CDR3 is 18 residues. The CDR3 region has the DNA TGTGCCACCAGCAGAGTGGTATGGGGGACAGCATCCTACAATGAGCAGTTCTTC. This sequence encodes CATSRVVWGTASYNEQFF.

This clonotype was recorded at least ten times. The V and J genes are TRBV20-1 and TRBJ2-2; 11 bases match TRBD2. CDR3 size: 16 residues. Germline V CDR1 and CDR2: DFQATT, SNEGSKA (reference sequence). J was trimmed by 4 bases and V by 4 bases; bases with no gene match: 8. In nucleotides, the CDR3 is TGCAGTGCTAAAAAAGGGACTAGCGGTGTCACCGGGGAGCTGTTTTTT. This sequence encodes CSAKKGTSGVTGELFF.

This clonotype was observed many times. One end of the junction fails to match germline, which may point to a read error. V usage is TRBV20-1 and J usage is TRBJ1-1; D call uncertain. The CDR3 is 12 residues long. CDR1 is DFQATT and CDR2 is SNEGSKA in the germline V gene (reference sequence). The CDR3 loop reads CSPSRGNTEAFF. DNA of the CDR3: TGCAGTCCTAGTCGGGGGAACACTGAAGCTTTCTTT.

This clonotype was detected ten times or more. The chain has TRBV7-2 and TRBJ2-2, with 10 bases fitting TRBD2. The CDR3 length is 16 residues. V lost 2 bases, J lost 7 bases, and 7 bases stayed unmatched. Germline loops: CDR1 SGHTA, CDR2 FQGNSA. CDR3 region: CASSLPGLAVGGELFF. The CDR3 DNA is TGTGCCAGCAGCTTACCAGGACTAGCGGTTGGCGGGGAGCTGTTTTTT.

This clonotype appeared many times. The chain joins TRBV18 to TRBJ1-5; D not resolved. The V end was cut by 3 bases, the J end by 1 base, with 4 bases between. The CDR3 has 13 residues. Germline values: CDR1 KGHSH, CDR2 LQKENI. CDR3 loop: CASSPMSNQPQHF. In nucleotides, the CDR3 is TGTGCCAGCTCACCCATGAGCAATCAGCCCCAGCATTTT.

At least ten counts were recorded for this clonotype. The rearrangement joins TRBV12-3 or TRBV12-4 to TRBJ2-7; D is uncertain. The CDR3 contains 14 residues. V lost 1 base and J lost 0, with 7 bases in between. CDR3 DNA: TGTGCCAGCAGTTTAGGACCGAGCTCCTACGAGCAGTACTTC. This encodes CASSLGPSSYEQYF.

Ten or more counts support this clonotype. The chain has TRBV7-2 and TRBJ1-6; no reliable D call. From germline, CDR1 is SGHTA and CDR2 FQGNSA. CDR3 length equals 15 residues. The V gene lost 4 bases and the J gene lost 6 bases, with 13 bases spanning the gap. The CDR3 here is CASSSVTRLNSPLHF. CDR3 nucleotide sequence: TGTGCCAGCAGCTCAGTTACCAGACTTAATTCACCCCTCCACTTT.

This clonotype was observed at least ten times. The rearrangement joins TRBV5-1 to TRBJ2-5; perhaps D is TRBD1 or TRBD2 (5 bases each). The CDR3 consists of 14 residues. CDR1 is SGHRS and CDR2 is YFSETQ in the germline V gene. The germline V and J ends were trimmed by 4 bases and 5 bases, with 15 bases remaining between them. In DNA, the CDR3 is TGCGCCAGCAGCACGGCCTCCTGGGGGGAGACCCAGTACTTC. Translated: CASSTASWGETQYF.